The sample holds many counts of the clone carrying this TCR beta chain. These data are taken from a study of T cells after yellow fever vaccination. About the study: SMART-Seq v4 Ultra Low Input handled preparation of low-cell-number fractions.

For TCR, cDNA came from 5'RACE template switching, which added a universal primer site and UMIs. Each CDR3 protein gets one entry after TCRdb re-called the 5' RACE reads with MiXCR. The repertoire has around 46,000 distinct CDR3 sequences, roughly 7.5% of them found once; the top ten carry 28%. The length of the CDR3 is 14 residues. V shed 0 bases and J shed 8 bases, with 13 bases lying between them. Sequencing used CD8+ T cells sorted from PBMCs, obtained around 15 days after the first yellow fever vaccination. The rearrangement uses TRBV12-3 or TRBV12-4 and TRBJ1-2; D is perhaps TRBD1 (5 bases). The receptor was derived from a man between 18 and 35 years old who received the YFV17D yellow fever vaccine. CDR3 protein: CASSLARGLEGYTF. The CDR3 DNA follows: TGTGCCAGCAGTTTAGCGAGGGGCCTTGAGGGCTACACCTTC.